The TCR beta chain described here comes from a study of T cells in Graves' hyperthyroidism and ophthalmopathy. Study conclusions and caveats: Expanded thyroid clonotypes (above 0.001) were mostly also found in blood.

Researchers took RNA transcripts and amplified the TCR beta CDR3 regions from them. The HTBI primer set served for first-round RT-PCR of the TCR CDR3. MiXCR, applied by TCRdb to the multiplex PCR reads, yields one record per CDR3 protein. The sample holds hundreds of thousands of distinct CDR3 sequences, 15% to 17% seen once. The study defined stable Graves' hyperthyroidism as no ophthalmopathy progression within 18 months. Hyperthyroidism had been newly diagnosed in patients aged 18 to 65, and its duration was under 2 months. Out of 10 ml of fresh peripheral blood came the PBMCs. Losses at the gene ends were 4 bases for V and 2 bases for J; bases not matched to a gene: 12. This CDR3 spans 17 amino acids. This clonotype was found many times. Antigen specificity is unknown.

The clonotype originates from a woman between 18 and 29 years old with Graves' hyperthyroidism. The chain has TRBV12-3 or TRBV12-4 and TRBJ2-3; 7 nucleotides line up with TRBD2. Sequenced sample: blood. DNA for the CDR3: TGTGCCAGCAGTTACATACTAGCGTGGGGGAACACAGATACGCAGTATTTT. Translation: CASSYILAWGNTDTQYF.